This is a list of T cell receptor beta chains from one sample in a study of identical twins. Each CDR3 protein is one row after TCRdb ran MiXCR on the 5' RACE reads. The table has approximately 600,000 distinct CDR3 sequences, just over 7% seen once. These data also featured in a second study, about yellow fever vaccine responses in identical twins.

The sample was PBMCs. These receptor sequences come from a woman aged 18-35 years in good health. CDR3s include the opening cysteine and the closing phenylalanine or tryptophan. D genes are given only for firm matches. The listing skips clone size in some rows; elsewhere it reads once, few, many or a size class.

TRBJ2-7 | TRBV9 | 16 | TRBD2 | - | CASSVDVGGSTTEQYF | TGTGCCAGCAGCGTAGACGTTGGCGGGAGCACTACCGAGCAGTACTTC
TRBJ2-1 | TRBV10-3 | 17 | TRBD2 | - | CAISVASGSLFVNEQFF | TGTGCCATCAGTGTGGCTAGCGGGAGTCTCTTCGTCAATGAGCAGTTCTTC
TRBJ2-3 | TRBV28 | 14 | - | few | CASSLFPQADTQYF | TGTGCCAGCAGTTTGTTCCCCCAGGCAGATACGCAGTATTTT
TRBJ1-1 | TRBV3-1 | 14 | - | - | CASSHSQGNTEAFF | TGTGCCAGCAGCCACTCCCAGGGGAACACTGAAGCTTTCTTT
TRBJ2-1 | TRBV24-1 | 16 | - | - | CATSDPGGLSYNEQFF | TGTGCCACCAGTGACCCCGGCGGGCTGTCCTACAATGAGCAGTTCTTC
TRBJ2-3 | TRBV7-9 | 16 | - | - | CASSPPGLHGTDTQYF | TGTGCCAGCAGCCCCCCGGGACTCCACGGGACAGATACGCAGTATTTT
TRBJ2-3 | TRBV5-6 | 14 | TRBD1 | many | CASSQGQGADTQYF | TGTGCCAGCAGCCAGGGACAGGGGGCAGATACGCAGTATTTT
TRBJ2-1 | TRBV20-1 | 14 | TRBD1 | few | CSATRDSAYNEQFF | TGCAGTGCTACTCGGGACAGCGCGTACAATGAGCAGTTCTTC
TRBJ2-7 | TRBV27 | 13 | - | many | CASSFFWRNEQYF | TGTGCCAGCAGCTTCTTTTGGAGGAACGAGCAGTACTTC
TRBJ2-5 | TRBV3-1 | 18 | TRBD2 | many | CASSQGLLAGGLQETQYF | TGTGCCAGCAGCCAAGGTCTTTTGGCGGGAGGATTGCAAGAGACCCAGTACTTC
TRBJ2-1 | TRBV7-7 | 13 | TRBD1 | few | CASSPDRGYEQFF | TGTGCCAGCAGCCCGGACAGGGGCTATGAGCAGTTCTTC
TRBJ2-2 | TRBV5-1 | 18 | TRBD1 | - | CASSDRDRVPFNTGELFF | TGCGCCAGCAGCGATCGGGACAGGGTTCCCTTTAACACCGGGGAGCTGTTTTTT
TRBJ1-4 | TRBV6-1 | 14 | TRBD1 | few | CASSMDRVGEKLFF | TGTGCCAGCAGTATGGACAGGGTTGGGGAAAAACTGTTTTTT
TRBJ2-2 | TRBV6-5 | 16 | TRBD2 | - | CASSYIAGPNTGELFF | TGTGCCAGCAGTTACATAGCGGGACCGAACACCGGGGAGCTGTTTTTT
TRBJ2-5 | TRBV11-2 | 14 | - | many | CASSLMTEKETQYF | TGTGCCAGCAGCTTAATGACGGAAAAAGAGACCCAGTACTTC
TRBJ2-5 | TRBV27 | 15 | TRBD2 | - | CASSSGTSGRAAQYF | TGTGCCAGCAGTTCCGGGACTAGCGGACGGGCGGCCCAGTACTTC
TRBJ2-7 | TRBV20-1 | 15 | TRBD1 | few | CSARIKGQGAYEQYF | TGCAGTGCTAGGATCAAGGGACAGGGGGCCTACGAGCAGTACTTC